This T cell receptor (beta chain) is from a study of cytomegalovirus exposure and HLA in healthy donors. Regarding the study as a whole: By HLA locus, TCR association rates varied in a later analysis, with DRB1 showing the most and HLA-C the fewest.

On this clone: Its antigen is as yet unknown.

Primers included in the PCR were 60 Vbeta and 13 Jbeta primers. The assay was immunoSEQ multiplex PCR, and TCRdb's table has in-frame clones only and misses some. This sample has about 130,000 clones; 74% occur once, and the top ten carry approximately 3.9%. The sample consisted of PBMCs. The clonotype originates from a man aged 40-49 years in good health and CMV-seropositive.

CDR3 region: CASSLGPIQGSDTEAFF. In DNA, the CDR3 is TGTGCCAGCAGTTTGGGGCCCATACAGGGGTCGGACACTGAAGCTTTCTTT. V usage is TRBV27 and J usage is TRBJ1-1; 7 positions agree with TRBD1. Trimming at V came to 3 bases and at J to 3 bases, leaving 13 bases not matched to a gene. The CDR3 consists of 17 residues. From germline, CDR1 is MNHEY and CDR2 SMNVEV (reference sequence).